What follows is one T cell receptor (beta chain) and its context. V was cut by 0 bases and J by 1 base, with 9 bases left in between. The CDR3 totals 15 residues. Germline V gene sequence: CDR1 SGHTA, CDR2 FQGNSA. The entry originates in a study of control samples from healthy donors and cancer patients. The method was immunoSEQ multiplex PCR; TCRdb's version includes in-frame clones alone and lacks a portion of them. The sample yields some 120,000 clones, about 95% seen once. The sequenced material came from blood. V is TRBV7-2 and J is TRBJ1-1, with D unclear. The sequence was obtained from a young man in good health. The CDR3 loop reads CASSLAGNSNTEAFF. The CDR3 DNA is TGTGCCAGCAGCTTAGCAGGGAATTCGAACACTGAAGCTTTCTTT.